The 16 T cell receptor beta chains presented below share a single source sample, sequenced in a study of HIV-infected patients and healthy controls. About 500 ng RNA was reverse transcribed with alpha and beta constant-region primers. Each of the alpha and beta chains got its own library through chain-specific third strand synthesis with indices. TCRdb re-analysed the 5' RACE reads in MiXCR, keeping a single row per CDR3 protein. Of around 21,000 distinct CDR3 sequences in the sample, 8% to 10% were seen once. No cell fractionation was done, so the repertoire covers all unsorted peripheral blood T cells. The sample consisted of blood. These receptors originate from an adult in good health.

The V gene is TRBV18, the J gene TRBJ2-3, with 8 bases matching TRBD2. V shed 4 bases and J 4 bases; nucleotides not matched to a gene: 4. This CDR3 contains 14 residues. Germline V gene data show CDR1 as KGHSH and CDR2 as LQKENI. The CDR3: CASSLAGGSDTQYF. The DNA for the CDR3 is TGTGCCAGCTCACTCGCGGGAGGTTCAGATACGCAGTATTTT.

This clonotype is termed medium-sized. V gene TRBV7-2 combines with J gene TRBJ2-3, with 12 nucleotides matching TRBD2. CDR3 size: 18 residues. Per germline, CDR1 SGHTA and CDR2 FQGNSA. Losses at the gene ends were 2 bases for V and 4 bases for J; bases not matched to a gene: 10. The CDR3 DNA follows: TGTGCCAGCAGCTTACTGCGACTAGCGGGAGCAACTTCAGATACGCAGTATTTT. This codes for CASSLLRLAGATSDTQYF.

This clonotype was found many times. The chain is built from TRBV28 and TRBJ1-5; 8 nucleotides line up with TRBD1. The V and J ends lost 5 bases and 2 bases, in that order; junction bases with no gene match: 5. Germline V CDR1 and CDR2: MDHEN, SYDVKM. The CDR3 consists of 15 residues. The DNA of the CDR3 is TGTGCCAGCAGTCTCGGACAGGGAGGCAATCAGCCCCAGCATTTT. Its translation is CASSLGQGGNQPQHF.

This clonotype was detected ten times or more. V and J are TRBV6-6 and TRBJ1-5, with no clear D. This CDR3 spans 15 amino acids. Trimming cost V 7 bases and J 5 bases, with 18 bases left between them. CDR1 is MNHNY and CDR2 is SVGAGI in the germline V gene (reference sequence). CDR3 sequence reads: CASTPTGISDQPQHF. The CDR3 DNA is TGTGCCAGCACCCCAACGGGGATAAGTGATCAGCCCCAGCATTTT.

The rearrangement joins TRBV14 to TRBJ2-5; 7 bases are shared with TRBD1. The J segment lost 5 bases and the V segment lost 5 bases, leaving 17 bases of the junction unmatched. The CDR3 is made up of 17 amino acids. Germline V gene lookup returns CDR1 SGHDN and CDR2 FVKESK. CDR3 DNA sequence: TGTGCCAGCAGCTACATCCGGGACAGCCAGACGGTGGAGACCCAGTACTTC. This translates into CASSYIRDSQTVETQYF. Full variable domain (missing parts from reference TRBV14 and TRBJ2-5): EAGVTQFPSHSVIEKGQTVTLRCDPISGHDNLYWYRRVMGKEIKFLLHFVKESKQDESGMPNNRFLAERTGGTYSTLKVQPAELEDSGVYFCASSYIRDSQTVETQYFGPGTRLLVL.

This clonotype was counted many times. V is TRBV4-1 and J is TRBJ1-5; tentatively, D is TRBD1 (5 bases). Trimming took 4 bases from V and 0 from J, leaving 10 bases between them. Germline V CDR1 and CDR2: MGHRA, YSYEKL. The CDR3 contains 15 residues. The CDR3 DNA is TGCGCCAGCAGCCCCCTGGGGGGTAGCAATCAGCCCCAGCATTTT. This gives the protein CASSPLGGSNQPQHF.

This clonotype was seen at least ten times. The chain joins TRBV14 to TRBJ2-3, with unresolved D. V was clipped by 0 bases and J by 1 base, with 5 bases between them. This CDR3 is built from 14 residues. The germline CDR1 and CDR2 sequences are SGHDN and FVKESK. The DNA for the CDR3 is TGTGCCAGCAGCCAAGAAGTACGCACAGATACGCAGTATTTT. It specifies CASSQEVRTDTQYF. Supplemented by reference TRBV14 and TRBJ2-3, the full variable domain reads EAGVTQFPSHSVIEKGQTVTLRCDPISGHDNLYWYRRVMGKEIKFLLHFVKESKQDESGMPNNRFLAERTGGTYSTLKVQPAELEDSGVYFCASSQEVRTDTQYFGPGTRLTVL.

This clonotype was counted ten times or more. The V and J genes are TRBV18 and TRBJ1-1; D may be TRBD1 (6 bases). Germline values: CDR1 KGHSH, CDR2 LQKENI. This CDR3 has 14 amino acids. V was shortened by 5 bases and J by 1 base, with 11 bases between the two germline ends. CDR3 nucleotides: TGTGCCAGCTCAATCAGGACAGAGAACACTGAAGCTTTCTTT. As protein: CASSIRTENTEAFF.

This clonotype was counted many times. V is TRBV28 and J is TRBJ1-1, with 7 bases that match TRBD1. Germline V lookup: CDR1 MDHEN, CDR2 SYDVKM. V shed 4 bases, J shed 4 bases, and the junction held 6 bases outside the gene matches. CDR3 length: 14 amino acids. The CDR3 DNA follows: TGTGCCAGCAGTTACTACAACAGGGGCACTGAAGCTTTCTTT. It is translated as CASSYYNRGTEAFF.

The table lists this clonotype with many counts. J is TRBJ1-2 and V is TRBV27; D is ambiguous. The V and J ends lost 3 bases and 4 bases respectively, with 9 bases between them. This CDR3 is built from 13 residues. Germline V lookup: CDR1 MNHEY, CDR2 SMNVEV (reference sequence). The CDR3 DNA reads TGTGCCAGCAGTTTTTCGGGCCTCTATGGCTACACCTTC. It yields the protein CASSFSGLYGYTF.

Many counts were recorded for this clonotype. The rearrangement links TRBV3-1 to TRBJ2-1; 7 nucleotides align to TRBD1. This CDR3 contains 14 residues. CDR1 is LGHDT and CDR2 is YNNKEL in the germline V gene (reference sequence). V shed 2 bases, J shed 5 bases, and the junction held 3 bases outside the gene matches. The DNA for the CDR3 is TGTGCCAGCAGCCAATGGGACAGCAACAATGAGCAGTTCTTC. It translates to CASSQWDSNNEQFF.

In this sample, this clonotype turned up a few times. The genes are TRBV20-1 and TRBJ2-3; D unclear. V was trimmed by 1 base and J by 0 bases, leaving 11 bases between them. The CDR3 has 15 residues. Germline lookup yields CDR1 DFQATT and CDR2 SNEGSKA (reference sequence). The CDR3 DNA reads as TGCAGTGCTAGAGCCCCCGGCAGGAGCACAGATACGCAGTATTTT. This codes for CSARAPGRSTDTQYF.

At least ten counts were recorded for this clonotype. V gene TRBV12-3 or TRBV12-4 combines with J gene TRBJ2-7, with D possibly being TRBD2 (5 bases). Trimming took 2 bases from V and 6 from J, leaving 11 bases between them. The CDR3 runs to 13 residues. CDR3 bases: TGTGCCAGCAGTTTAATGGGAGTGGGCGAGCAGTACTTC. Translated, it gives CASSLMGVGEQYF.

This clonotype has at least ten counts. The genes are TRBV7-2 and TRBJ2-3; unclear D gene. This CDR3 region has 15 residues. Germline V gene lookup returns CDR1 SGHTA and CDR2 FQGNSA. Trimming removed 5 bases from V and 4 bases from J, with 16 bases in between. CDR3 sequence: CASSALWARSDTQYF. CDR3 DNA: TGTGCCAGCAGCGCTCTTTGGGCTAGATCAGATACGCAGTATTTT.

The V call is TRBV7-9, the J call TRBJ1-1; D call uncertain. V gave up 5 bases and J gave up 2 bases, with 6 bases separating them. CDR1 SEHNR and CDR2 FQNEAQ come from the germline V gene (reference sequence). The length of the CDR3 is 12 residues. CDR3 bases: TGTGCCAGCAGCCTGATTAACACTGAAGCTTTCTTT. Protein: CASSLINTEAFF. The full variable domain, with the rest looked up from reference TRBV7-9 and TRBJ1-1, is DTGVSQNPRHKITKRGQNVTFRCDPISEHNRLYWYRQTLGQGPEFLTYFQNEAQLEKSRLLSDRFSAERPKGSFSTLEIQRTEQGDSAMYLCASSLINTEAFFGQGTRLTVV.

Ten or more counts support this clonotype. The J gene is TRBJ1-5, the V gene TRBV12-3 or TRBV12-4, with unresolved D. The CDR3 totals 15 residues. V was pared by 5 bases and J by 2 bases, with 13 bases between. In DNA, the CDR3 is TGTGCCAGCAGTCCCCGGGAAAGCGGCAATCAGCCCCAGCATTTT. Its protein is CASSPRESGNQPQHF.